The 28 T cell receptor beta chains below were found in one sample sequenced in a study of Ad26.COV2.S vaccination and SARS-CoV-2 variants. Produced via immunoSEQ multiplex PCR; TCRdb's table is partial and in-frame only. The sample contains roughly 350,000 clones, around 89% of which appear only once. Regarding treatment: roughly 18 received Ad26.COV2.S at low or high dose, single or two shots; 5 received placebo; per-sample allocation not given. Material that was analyzed had been drawn on day 63 after the first vaccine or placebo injection. The specimen was peripheral blood, collected in a trial of Ad26.COV2.S vaccine versus placebo. The receptors originated from a person between 18 and 59 years old who received the Ad26.COV2.S COVID-19 vaccine or a placebo.

This clone occurred a few times. V and J are TRBV4-3 and TRBJ1-3; TRBD1 matches at 9 bases. CDR3 length equals 15 residues. Trimming took 4 bases from V and 5 from J; bases not matched to a gene: 6. The V gene's germline CDR1 is LGHNA and CDR2 YSLEER. CDR3 DNA: TGCGCCAGCAGCCCTGGACAGGGGTTAAGAAACACCATATATTTT. This encodes CASSPGQGLRNTIYF.

The chain recombines TRBV5-1 with TRBJ2-7; 7 bases match TRBD2. V trimming: 4 bases; J trimming: 3 bases; junction bases outside the gene matches: 7. The germline gives CDR1 SGHRS, CDR2 YFSETQ. The CDR3 length is 14 residues. CDR3: CASSGGDTNYEQYF. CDR3 DNA: TGCGCCAGCAGCGGGGGGGATACAAACTACGAGCAGTACTTC.

The rearrangement joins TRBV5-6 to TRBJ1-3, with D unclear. Germline loops: CDR1 SGHDT, CDR2 YYEEEE. The V end was cut by 1 base, the J end by 4 bases, with 9 bases between. CDR3 length: 14 residues. Written as DNA, the CDR3 is TGTGCCAGCAGCTTGTCAAGTAGGGGAAACACCATATATTTT. Translation: CASSLSSRGNTIYF.

The J gene is TRBJ2-4, the V gene TRBV28; 14 bases line up with TRBD2. CDR1 and CDR2 from the germline V gene are MDHEN and SYDVKM. V dropped 5 bases and J dropped 9; count of bases not matched to a gene: 6. This CDR3 is built from 15 residues. CDR3 DNA sequence: TGTGCCAGCAGTCCAGGGACTAGCGGGGGTAGCATTCAGTACTTC. Protein: CASSPGTSGGSIQYF.

As for this clone: This sample includes further DNA sequences coding for the same CDR3. The chain carries TRBV6-5 and TRBJ2-7; D is undetermined. Germline V gene lookup returns CDR1 MNHEY and CDR2 SVGAGI. This CDR3 contains 11 residues. The germline V and J ends were trimmed by 0 bases and 6 bases, with 3 bases remaining between them. CDR3 loop: CASSYSSEQYF. CDR3 in DNA: TGTGCCAGCAGTTACTCGAGCGAGCAGTACTTC.

This chain uses TRBV5-1 with TRBJ2-7; D is unclear. CDR3 length equals 13 residues. V shed 0 bases and J shed 3 bases, with 7 bases lying between them. CDR1 and CDR2 from the germline V gene are SGHRS and YFSETQ. The CDR3 sequence is CASSLAGIYEQYF. CDR3 bases: TGCGCCAGCAGCTTGGCCGGCATCTACGAGCAGTACTTC.

This clone appeared once. The genes are TRBV27 and TRBJ2-2; possibly TRBD1 for D (5 bases). The CDR3 loop spans 13 amino acids. V lost 5 bases and J lost 6, with 10 bases in between. Germline loops: CDR1 MNHEY, CDR2 SMNVEV (reference sequence). CDR3 DNA sequence: TGTGCCAGCAGTAGGTCAGGGTCCGGGGAGCTGTTTTTT. This codes for CASSRSGSGELFF.

The V gene is TRBV29-1, the J gene TRBJ2-7, with 9 bases lining up with TRBD1. This CDR3 has 13 amino acids. J gave up 5 bases and V 5 bases, and 7 bases lay outside the gene matches. Germline V gives CDR1 SQVTM, CDR2 ANQGSEA. The CDR3 DNA reads as TGCAGCGTTCTCCGCGACAGGGGGGACGAGCAGTACTTC. It encodes CSVLRDRGDEQYF.

The chain couples TRBV28 to TRBJ1-1; no clear D gene. The CDR3 is 15 residues long. The germline gives CDR1 MDHEN, CDR2 SYDVKM. V lost 5 bases to trimming and J lost 1 base, with 14 bases between them. CDR3 in DNA: TGTGCCAGCAGTCCCCCCCCACGGTGGAACACTGAAGCTTTCTTT. Amino acids: CASSPPPRWNTEAFF.

J is TRBJ1-1 and V is TRBV5-5; 8 nucleotides line up with TRBD1. Germline V gene lookup returns CDR1 SGHKS and CDR2 YYEKEE (reference sequence). The CDR3 totals 16 residues. V lost 2 bases and J lost 4; bases outside the gene matches: 10. The CDR3 region has the DNA TGTGCCAGCAGCTTTGGGCCAGGGGGCGCGTCCACTGAAGCTTTCTTT. Protein product: CASSFGPGGASTEAFF.

This clone was recorded a few times. The gene calls are TRBV7-9 and TRBJ2-7; D may be TRBD1 or TRBD2 (7 bases each). The length of the CDR3 is 14 residues. Germline V lookup: CDR1 SEHNR, CDR2 FQNEAQ (reference sequence). V was trimmed by 3 bases and J by 7 bases, leaving 16 bases between them. DNA for the CDR3: TGTGCCAGCAGCTTCCAGGGGGGGCCTAGGGAGCAGTACTTC. Its protein product is CASSFQGGPREQYF.

The genes are TRBV15 and TRBJ1-2; no clear D gene. Trimming took off 0 bases at V and 4 bases at J, with 6 bases between the two ends. Germline V gene data show CDR1 as LNHNV and CDR2 as YYDKDF (reference sequence). The CDR3 runs 13 residues. CDR3 amino acids: CATSRDRGYGYTF. CDR3 in DNA: TGTGCCACCAGCAGAGATCGTGGCTATGGCTACACCTTC.

This chain links TRBV19 with TRBJ2-6; no firm D call. The V and J ends lost 7 bases and 0 bases respectively, with 16 bases between them. CDR1 and CDR2 from the germline V gene are LNHDA and SQIVND (reference sequence). The CDR3 is made up of 17 amino acids. This CDR3 reads CASTGPVGLSGANVLTF. The CDR3 region has the DNA TGTGCCAGTACTGGGCCAGTGGGCCTCTCTGGGGCCAACGTCCTGACTTTC.

This rearrangement joins TRBV30 to TRBJ1-4; D remains ambiguous. Germline V CDR1 and CDR2: GTSNPN, SVGIG (reference sequence). Trimming pared 2 bases from V and 4 bases from J, leaving 14 bases between. The CDR3 loop spans 15 amino acids. DNA of the CDR3: TGTGCCTGGAGTTCCGCACCAGGCCGTAATGAAAAACTGTTTTTT. It specifies CAWSSAPGRNEKLFF.

V usage is TRBV30 and J usage is TRBJ2-5, with 7 positions matching TRBD2. The V segment lost 1 base and the J segment 1 base; nucleotides outside the gene matches: 6. Germline lookup yields CDR1 GTSNPN and CDR2 SVGIG (reference sequence). The CDR3 spans 15 residues. The CDR3 loop reads CAWSAGGGSQETQYF. CDR3 DNA sequence: TGTGCCTGGAGTGCGGGGGGAGGGAGCCAAGAGACCCAGTACTTC.

Comments on this clone: The same CDR3 is also encoded by other DNA sequences in this sample. The chain uses TRBV6-5 and TRBJ2-5, with 10 bases lining up with TRBD1. This CDR3 is 13 amino acids long. The V segment lost 6 bases and the J segment 5 bases; nucleotides outside the gene matches: 3. Germline V gene data show CDR1 as MNHEY and CDR2 as SVGAGI. The CDR3 DNA follows: TGTGCCAGCAGGGGACAGGGGCTGGAGACCCAGTACTTC. Protein product: CASRGQGLETQYF.

The chain carries TRBV6-5 and TRBJ2-1; 15 nucleotides match TRBD2. The trim removed 6 bases at V and 8 bases at J, leaving 5 bases unmatched. Germline V lookup: CDR1 MNHEY, CDR2 SVGAGI. This CDR3 region has 15 residues. CDR3 coding DNA: TGTGCCAGCAGAGGACTAGCGGGGGGGATCTATGAGCAGTTCTTC. Protein: CASRGLAGGIYEQFF.

The J gene is TRBJ2-2, the V gene TRBV29-1, with a tentative D call TRBD2 (6 bases). Trimming removed 4 bases from V and 0 bases from J, with 9 bases in between. Per the germline V gene, CDR1 is SQVTM and CDR2 is ANQGSEA. This CDR3 is built from 14 residues. The chain's CDR3 is CSVGAGSNTGELFF. The CDR3 region has the DNA TGCAGCGTTGGAGCGGGTTCGAACACCGGGGAGCTGTTTTTT.

V and J are TRBV7-9 and TRBJ2-1; D is uncertain. The germline V gene has CDR1 SEHNR and CDR2 FQNEAQ (reference sequence). Trimming took 4 bases from V and 0 from J, leaving 16 bases between them. This CDR3 has 17 amino acids. The CDR3 loop is CASSSTRLGSSYNEQFF. The CDR3 DNA sequence: TGTGCCAGCAGCTCCACGCGACTCGGATCCTCCTACAATGAGCAGTTCTTC. The full variable domain, in which reference TRBV7-9 and TRBJ2-1 provide the parts outside the CDR3, is DTGVSQNPRHKITKRGQNVTFRCDPISEHNRLYWYRQTLGQGPEFLTYFQNEAQLEKSRLLSDRFSAERPKGSFSTLEIQRTEQGDSAMYLCASSSTRLGSSYNEQFFGPGTRLTVL.

The V gene is TRBV7-9, the J gene TRBJ2-1; 8 nucleotides line up with TRBD1. The CDR3 totals 13 residues. Losses at the gene ends were 5 bases for V and 9 bases for J; bases not matched to a gene: 6. The germline gives CDR1 SEHNR, CDR2 FQNEAQ (reference sequence). The CDR3 protein is CASSLTGEVEQFF. For the CDR3, the DNA is TGTGCCAGCAGCCTGACAGGGGAGGTTGAGCAGTTCTTC.

The chain is built from TRBV7-6 and TRBJ2-6; D perhaps matches TRBD1 (5 bases). The CDR3 loop spans 15 amino acids. Trimming removed 2 bases from V and 2 bases from J, with 7 bases in between. Germline V gives CDR1 SGHVS, CDR2 FNYEAQ. The CDR3 nucleotides read TGTGCCAGCAGCTTATCAGGGACTGGGGCCAACGTCCTGACTTTC. It yields the protein CASSLSGTGANVLTF. The full variable domain, rest sourced from reference TRBV7-6 and TRBJ2-6, is GAGVSQSPRYKVTKRGQDVALRCDPISGHVSLYWYRQALGQGPEFLTYFNYEAQQDKSGLPNDRFSAERPEGSISTLTIQRTEQRDSAMYRCASSLSGTGANVLTFGAGSRLTVL.

In this sample, this clone turned up once. The chain joins TRBV6-6 to TRBJ2-7; tentatively, D is TRBD2 (7 bases). CDR1 MNHNY and CDR2 SVGAGI come from the germline V gene (reference sequence). Trimming took off 6 bases at V and 5 bases at J, with 20 bases between the two ends. This CDR3 contains 15 residues. CDR3 sequence: CASSLRGRENDEQYF. For the CDR3, the DNA is TGTGCCAGCAGCCTCCGGGGGCGGGAGAACGACGAGCAGTACTTC.

This clone was detected a few times. The CDR3 protein is CASSEFRPSGNTIYF. For the CDR3, the DNA is TGTGCCAGCAGTGAGTTTCGCCCCTCTGGAAACACCATATATTTT. The gene calls are TRBV2 and TRBJ1-3; the D is unclear. The CDR3 length is 15 residues. In germline, CDR1 is SNHLY, CDR2 FYNNEI. Deletions cut 3 bases from V and 0 bases from J, with 9 bases between.

Written as DNA, the CDR3 is TGCGCCAGCAGCTATCTGGGGCAGGAGACCCAGTACTTC. As protein: CASSYLGQETQYF. The chain employs TRBV5-1 and TRBJ2-5, with a tentative D call TRBD1 (5 bases). The CDR3 sequence is 13 residues long. Germline CDR1 is SGHRS and CDR2 is YFSETQ. Trimming left V 3 bases short and J 5 bases short, with 11 bases between.

This sequence joins TRBV5-1 and TRBJ2-5; D is perhaps TRBD2 (6 bases). V gave up 2 bases and J gave up 4 bases, with 15 bases separating them. This CDR3 has 15 amino acids. Germline loops: CDR1 SGHRS, CDR2 YFSETQ. The CDR3 DNA reads as TGCGCCAGCAGCTTCGGAGGGCGGGACGGAGAGACCCAGTACTTC. This sequence encodes CASSFGGRDGETQYF. Full variable domain (outside the CDR3, taken from reference TRBV5-1 and TRBJ2-5): KAGVTQTPRYLIKTRGQQVTLSCSPISGHRSVSWYQQTPGQGLQFLFEYFSETQRNKGNFPGRFSGRQFSNSRSEMNVSTLELGDSALYLCASSFGGRDGETQYFGPGTRLLVL.

The chain uses TRBV5-6 and TRBJ1-4, with 7 bases fitting TRBD1. The germline V gene has CDR1 SGHDT and CDR2 YYEEEE. The junction had 10 bases not matched to a gene; V was cut back by 4 bases and J by 4 bases. This CDR3 contains 16 residues. The CDR3 nucleotides are TGTGCCAGCAGCGCCAGGTGGGACAGCCATAATGAAAAACTGTTTTTT. As protein: CASSARWDSHNEKLFF.

This chain links TRBV9 with TRBJ1-2; 8 bases are a match to TRBD1. The V gene's germline CDR1 is SGDLS and CDR2 YYNGEE. V shed 3 bases and J 0 bases; nucleotides not matched to a gene: 7. The CDR3 covers 16 residues. In DNA form, the CDR3 reads TGTGCCAGCAGCGCTGGGACAGGACTTTCTAACTATGGCTACACCTTC. Its protein is CASSAGTGLSNYGYTF. Full variable domain (rest looked up from reference TRBV9 and TRBJ1-2): DSGVTQTPKHLITATGQRVTLRCSPRSGDLSVYWYQQSLDQGLQFLIQYYNGEERAKGNILERFSAQQFPDLHSELNLSSLELGDSALYFCASSAGTGLSNYGYTFGSGTRLTVV.

This chain joins TRBV6-1 and TRBJ2-2; tentative D call: TRBD2 (5 bases). The CDR3 is 16 residues long. V was trimmed by 3 bases and J by 3 bases, leaving 14 bases between them. Per germline, CDR1 MNHNS and CDR2 SASEGT. The CDR3 region has the DNA TGTGCCAGCAGTGATCGGGGTTTTGGGGACACCGGGGAGCTGTTTTTT. This translates into CASSDRGFGDTGELFF.